One sample yielded the 30 T cell receptor beta chains listed below, sequenced in a study of beta chain features in type 1 diabetes. Sequencing targeted expressed TCRB transcripts, as all isolated RNA had been reverse transcribed. Some clones are missing from TCRdb's copy, which holds only in-frame ones; the method was immunoSEQ multiplex PCR. Here the sample spans more than 300,000 clones, approximately 8.2% being singletons. Sequencing was carried out using central memory CD4+ T cells from blood. The receptors were gathered from a young woman in good health.

This clone was detected a few times. The chain couples TRBV9 to TRBJ2-5; D remains ambiguous. Matching the DNA end better, TRBJ2-7 makes the J call doubtful. This CDR3 region has 13 residues. Germline V gene sequence: CDR1 SGDLS, CDR2 YYNGEE. For the CDR3, the DNA is TGTGCCAGCAGCGACGGAGAGCTAGACGAGCAGTACTTC. This codes for CASSDGELDEQYF.

The genes are TRBV18 and TRBJ2-5; TRBD1 matches 12 bases. The V and J ends lost 3 bases and 3 bases, in that order; junction bases with no gene match: 2. This CDR3 is built from 15 residues. Germline V gene lookup returns CDR1 KGHSH and CDR2 LQKENI. The CDR3 DNA follows: TGTGCCAGCTCACCCGGGACAGGGGGCGAAGAGACCCAGTACTTC. This codes for CASSPGTGGEETQYF.

This clone was seen many times. The chain uses TRBV29-1 and TRBJ2-3; 9 bases line up with TRBD1. CDR3 length: 15 amino acids. V trimming: 2 bases; J trimming: 3 bases; junction bases outside the gene matches: 6. CDR1 is SQVTM and CDR2 is ANQGSEA in the germline V gene. For the CDR3, the DNA is TGCAGCGTTGAAAACCACAGGGGGCGAACAGATACGCAGTATTTT. Amino acids: CSVENHRGRTDTQYF.

This rearrangement joins TRBV7-9 to TRBJ2-7; D unclear. Germline V gene lookup returns CDR1 SEHNR and CDR2 FQNEAQ (reference sequence). CDR3 length: 12 residues. V was shortened by 2 bases and J by 8 bases, with 10 bases between the two germline ends. In DNA, the CDR3 is TGTGCCAGCAGCTTACCCGTTACGAAGCAGTACTTC. Amino acid sequence: CASSLPVTKQYF.

The chain is built from TRBV10-1 and TRBJ1-2; 8 bases are a match to TRBD1. Unmatched junction bases numbered 3, after V lost 6 bases and J lost 3 bases. This CDR3 is 13 amino acids long. Germline V gene sequence: CDR1 WNHNN, CDR2 SYGVQD (reference sequence). CDR3 residues: CASSSGQDYGYTF. For the CDR3, the DNA is TGCGCCAGCAGCTCGGGACAGGACTATGGCTACACCTTC.

The chain carries TRBV15 and TRBJ2-5, with D possibly TRBD2 on 5 matching bases. The V gene lost 11 bases and the J gene lost 3 bases, with 13 bases spanning the gap. From germline, CDR1 is LNHNV and CDR2 YYDKDF (reference sequence). The CDR3 sequence is 12 residues long. CDR3: CASGSGKETQYF. The CDR3 coding sequence is TGTGCCTCCGGCAGCGGTAAAGAGACCCAGTACTTC.

This clone occurred a few times. The chain joins TRBV7-9 to TRBJ2-7; 11 bases match TRBD2. J gave up 3 bases and V 5 bases, and 6 bases lay outside the gene matches. This CDR3 is 15 amino acids long. Germline V CDR1 and CDR2: SEHNR, FQNEAQ (reference sequence). The CDR3 DNA follows: TGTGCCAGCAGCCCGCGACTAGCGGGATTCTACGAGCAGTACTTC. Translating it yields CASSPRLAGFYEQYF.

The rearrangement links TRBV6-6 to TRBJ2-5; the D gene could be TRBD1 or TRBD2 (5 bases each). Germline CDR1 MNHNY, CDR2 SVGAGI (reference sequence). Trimming removed 11 bases at V and 2 bases at J, with 9 bases between. The CDR3 runs to 11 residues. The CDR3 loop is CAGGDQETQYF. The DNA for the CDR3 is TGTGCCGGGGGAGATCAAGAGACCCAGTACTTC.

This clone was counted between two and nine times. The chain employs TRBV28 and TRBJ2-4; D could derive from TRBD1 or TRBD2 (5 bases each). V dropped 1 base and J dropped 0 bases, with 10 bases sitting between them. Germline V lookup: CDR1 MDHEN, CDR2 SYDVKM. The CDR3 extends over 16 amino acids. This CDR3 is CASSLLGVGAKNIQYF. The CDR3 coding sequence is TGTGCCAGCAGTTTATTGGGGGTGGGAGCCAAAAACATTCAGTACTTC.

This clone came up a few times. V is TRBV19 and J is TRBJ2-2; possibly TRBD1 for D (6 bases). CDR1 and CDR2 (germline): LNHDA, SQIVND (reference sequence). The CDR3 extends over 15 amino acids. V lost 5 bases to trimming and J lost 3 bases, with 13 bases between them. This CDR3 reads CASSRTGMDTGELFF. CDR3 nucleotide sequence: TGTGCCAGTAGTCGTACAGGGATGGACACCGGGGAGCTGTTTTTT.

This clone was detected a few times. This sequence joins TRBV5-1 and TRBJ2-1; TRBD2 matches 10 bases. Trimming removed 4 bases from V and 6 bases from J; junction bases left unmatched: 10. Per the germline V gene, CDR1 is SGHRS and CDR2 is YFSETQ. The CDR3 extends over 16 amino acids. The CDR3 coding sequence is TGCGCCAGCAGCCCTTCTAGCGGGAGATGGGGCAATGAGCAGTTCTTC. Translation gives CASSPSSGRWGNEQFF.

A few counts support this clone. The V call is TRBV5-1, the J call TRBJ2-5; D call uncertain. The CDR3 is 13 amino acids. CDR1 SGHRS and CDR2 YFSETQ come from the germline V gene. V was clipped by 4 bases and J by 5 bases, with 12 bases between them. The CDR3 sequence: CASSPGRRETQYF. CDR3 DNA sequence: TGCGCCAGCAGCCCGGGCCGGCGGGAGACCCAGTACTTC.

The CDR3 here is CASSDLVGAGPRDTQYF. In nucleotides, the CDR3 is TGTGCCAGCAGTGACCTGGTGGGAGCGGGACCCCGAGATACGCAGTATTTT. This chain connects TRBV2 to TRBJ2-3, with 7 bases fitting TRBD2. Trimming removed 3 bases from V and 5 bases from J; junction bases left unmatched: 14. The CDR3 covers 17 residues. CDR1 and CDR2 (germline): SNHLY, FYNNEI.

In this sample, this clone turned up a few times. The J gene is TRBJ2-7, the V gene TRBV5-4; maybe TRBD2 (5 bases). The CDR3 length is 13 residues. Trimming left V 2 bases short and J 4 bases short, with 10 bases between. Germline CDR1 reads SGHNT; CDR2 reads YYREEE (reference sequence). The CDR3 sequence is CASSLVRGYEQYF. CDR3 nucleotide sequence: TGTGCCAGCAGCTTAGTACGAGGGTACGAGCAGTACTTC.

The rearrangement links TRBV5-1 to TRBJ2-7; the D gene could be TRBD1 or TRBD2 (6 bases each). V was clipped by 1 base and J by 5 bases, with 16 bases between them. The V gene's germline CDR1 is SGHRS and CDR2 YFSETQ. The CDR3 loop spans 15 amino acids. CDR3 sequence: CASSLFHREVDEQYF. As DNA, the CDR3 is TGCGCCAGCAGCTTGTTTCACAGGGAGGTGGACGAGCAGTACTTC.

This clone has a handful of counts. The chain has TRBV15 and TRBJ2-1; TRBD2 aligns across 7 bases. Germline V gene lookup returns CDR1 LNHNV and CDR2 YYDKDF (reference sequence). With V trimmed by 3 bases and J by 0 bases, 8 bases remained unmatched. This CDR3 has 17 amino acids. The chain's CDR3 is CATSRRVGGSSYNEQFF. The CDR3 nucleotides are TGTGCCACCAGCAGGAGGGTGGGAGGGAGCTCCTACAATGAGCAGTTCTTC.

The V and J genes are TRBV27 and TRBJ1-5, with D unclear. From germline, CDR1 is MNHEY and CDR2 SMNVEV (reference sequence). The CDR3 is 13 residues long. V lost 4 bases to trimming and J lost 6 bases, with 10 bases between them. The CDR3 DNA reads as TGTGCCAGCAGTTGGGAGGCAGGTCAGCCCCAGCATTTT. Translation: CASSWEAGQPQHF.

DNA of the CDR3: TGCAGCACCGGGACGGGGCAAGAGACCCAGTACTTC. Amino acid sequence: CSTGTGQETQYF. This rearrangement joins TRBV29-1 to TRBJ2-5; D could derive from TRBD1 or TRBD2 (5 bases each). The CDR3 is made up of 12 amino acids. Germline V gives CDR1 SQVTM, CDR2 ANQGSEA. V was pared by 8 bases and J by 2 bases, with 12 bases between.

This clone was observed a handful of times. This CDR3 is CASSLWPRSEQFF. Written as DNA, the CDR3 is TGTGCCAGCAGTTTATGGCCGAGGTCTGAGCAGTTCTTC. The rearrangement joins TRBV28 to TRBJ2-1; D remains unclear. The CDR3 consists of 13 residues. Trimming cost V 0 bases and J 9 bases, with 9 bases left between them. CDR1 is MDHEN, CDR2 SYDVKM, per germline.

The V call is TRBV29-1, the J call TRBJ1-2, with D hard to call. The CDR3 has 11 residues. Per the germline V gene, CDR1 is SQVTM and CDR2 is ANQGSEA. The V end was cut by 6 bases, the J end by 3 bases, with 8 bases between. The CDR3: CSVDSYYGYTF. The CDR3 DNA reads TGCAGCGTAGACTCCTACTATGGCTACACCTTC.

This clone was observed many times. This chain connects TRBV5-4 to TRBJ2-7, with D maybe TRBD1 (5 bases). The CDR3 sequence is 14 residues long. Germline CDR1 SGHNT, CDR2 YYREEE (reference sequence). Deletions cut 0 bases from V and 3 bases from J, with 10 bases between. The CDR3 loop reads CASSLDQGSYEQYF. The CDR3 DNA reads TGTGCCAGCAGCTTGGACCAGGGAAGCTACGAGCAGTACTTC.

This clone was seen a handful of times. For the CDR3, the DNA is TGTGCCACCTTACCTAGCGGCACAGATACGCAGTATTTT. Residues: CATLPSGTDTQYF. The genes are TRBV27 and TRBJ2-3, with D perhaps TRBD2 (6 bases). The CDR3 loop spans 13 amino acids. Germline CDR1 MNHEY, CDR2 SMNVEV (reference sequence). The V and J ends lost 10 bases and 1 base respectively, with 12 bases between them.

This clone turned up a few times. The chain couples TRBV6-1 to TRBJ2-4; TRBD1 matches at 7 bases. Germline V CDR1 and CDR2: MNHNS, SASEGT. The CDR3 has 13 residues. After removal of 4 bases from V and 6 bases from J, the junction contained 3 bases not matched to a gene. The CDR3 DNA reads TGTGCCAGCAGTGGGACAGGCGGAAACATTCAGTACTTC. Residues: CASSGTGGNIQYF.

This chain links TRBV6-5 with TRBJ2-2; D remains unclear. Trimming cost V 8 bases and J 5 bases, with 3 bases left between them. This CDR3 spans 10 amino acids. The germline gives CDR1 MNHEY, CDR2 SVGAGI. This chain's CDR3 is CASGTGELFF. As DNA, the CDR3 is TGTGCCAGCGGTACCGGGGAGCTGTTTTTT.

The chain links TRBV6-1 to TRBJ2-5; 7 nucleotides align to TRBD2. CDR3 length equals 13 residues. V shed 8 bases, J shed 0 bases, and the junction held 3 bases outside the gene matches. The germline V gene has CDR1 MNHNS and CDR2 SASEGT. For the CDR3, the DNA is TGTGCCAGCCTCCTAGCGGACCAAGAGACCCAGTACTTC. Amino acid sequence: CASLLADQETQYF.

This clone was recorded a few times. The gene calls are TRBV7-2 and TRBJ1-1; possible D gene TRBD1, 6 bases. CDR1 is SGHTA and CDR2 is FQGNSA in the germline V gene. V was cut by 1 base and J by 5 bases, with 11 bases left in between. The CDR3 runs 14 residues. The CDR3 nucleotides read TGTGCCAGCAGCTTAGATGCCGACAGGACTGAAGCTTTCTTT. Translating it yields CASSLDADRTEAFF.

This clone occurred a few times. The chain links TRBV15 to TRBJ2-6; perhaps TRBD2 as D (6 bases). The V end lost 3 bases, the J end lost 0 bases, and 12 bases lay between the germline ends. The germline V gene has CDR1 LNHNV and CDR2 YYDKDF (reference sequence). The CDR3 spans 17 residues. In DNA, the CDR3 is TGTGCCACCAGCAGTCTGGAGGGAGGCTCTGGGGCCAACGTCCTGACTTTC. Amino acid sequence: CATSSLEGGSGANVLTF.

The CDR3 region is CATSRDFSYEKLFF. The CDR3, as DNA: TGTGCCACCAGCAGAGATTTTTCGTATGAAAAACTGTTTTTT. This chain connects TRBV15 to TRBJ1-4; D gene unclear. Deletions cut 0 bases from V and 6 bases from J, with 8 bases between. The CDR3 runs to 14 residues. Germline V gene data show CDR1 as LNHNV and CDR2 as YYDKDF (reference sequence).

The chain employs TRBV7-9 and TRBJ2-1; either TRBD1 or TRBD2 may fit D (6 bases each). Germline V lookup: CDR1 SEHNR, CDR2 FQNEAQ (reference sequence). The CDR3 is 12 residues long. The V end was cut by 6 bases, the J end by 15 bases, with 18 bases between. The CDR3 reads CASRLSRGGRFF. In DNA, the CDR3 is TGTGCCAGCAGACTTTCCCGAGGGGGGAGGTTCTTC. The full variable domain, completed using reference TRBV7-9 and TRBJ2-1, is DTGVSQNPRHKITKRGQNVTFRCDPISEHNRLYWYRQTLGQGPEFLTYFQNEAQLEKSRLLSDRFSAERPKGSFSTLEIQRTEQGDSAMYLCASRLSRGGRFFGPGTRLTVL.

This clone showed up just a few times. The rearrangement joins TRBV5-4 to TRBJ2-5, with 7 bases aligning to TRBD2. The DNA end favors TRBJ2-7, so the J call may be wrong. Germline CDR1 SGHNT, CDR2 YYREEE (reference sequence). The CDR3 sequence is 13 residues long. The CDR3 protein is CASSRGSNSEQYF. CDR3 DNA sequence: TGTGCCAGCAGCCGCGGGAGCAACAGCGAGCAGTACTTC.